This T cell receptor (beta chain) was sequenced for a study of identical twins listed by TCRdb under 2016. Regarding the study in general: To test whether fetal clonotypes persist, this study deep-sequenced TCR alpha and beta repertoires from monozygotic twins, from unrelated adults of various ages, and from cord blood. Replicate twin experiments were performed at different times using different library preparation protocols to rule out contamination. What the research found in general, with its limitations: Compared with coincidental sharing between unrelated individuals, out-of-frame TCR alpha sequences shared between twins had an excess of sequences with low generation probability. Invariant T cells such as MAIT and iNKT could partly confound zero-insertion analyses, though diverse VJ usage argued against this for most clonotypes. Fewer insertions were carried by abundant cord blood beta clonotypes, a similar but weaker trend appeared in young adult naive repertoires, and no such trend appeared in memory repertoires. The excess sharing between twins in beta out-of-frame sequences was weaker because fewer shared sequences reduced the signal-to-noise ratio. Because the same donors could not be followed over many years, conclusions were based on cross-sectional statistical analysis. In monozygotic twins, out-of-frame TCR alpha sharing was systematically underestimated by recombination models, although the models agreed with sharing between unrelated individuals.

Only healthy Caucasian donors were included. The twin cohort comprised three pairs of female monozygotic twins, all aged about 18 to 30 years. Positive isolation kits from Invitrogen were used to isolate CD4+ and CD8+ T cell populations. Of note for this clonotype: Its recognized antigen is unknown. Base quality data are lacking; no much larger clone is found one base away.

The library was made by 5' RACE. Sequencing used an Illumina HiSeq 2000. A universal primer binding site was introduced by template switching, and a unique molecular identifier was present in the final cDNA, enabling accurate counting of TCR cDNA molecules. Specific primers in the conserved constant-segment region were used to synthesize first-strand cDNA for TCR alpha and beta chains. To control for contamination, each cDNA library was double barcoded with a SMART-Mk sample barcode plus Illumina barcodes. TruSeq adapter sequences, together with Illumina sample barcodes, were added in two successive PCR steps. The TCR alpha and beta cDNA libraries were sequenced on the Illumina HiSeq platform using custom primers. For the original study's pipeline: MiGEC was used to process raw reads and extract unique molecular identifiers, and MiXCR was used to find CDR3 positions. For each individual, recombination models were inferred using an EM algorithm with the repgenHMM and IGoR tools. The tcR package in R was used for shared clonotype analysis, with sharing normalized by the product of cloneset sizes. To study raw recombination free of thymic and clonal selection effects, out-of-frame nonproductive sequences were analyzed. The public reads were reanalyzed by TCRdb: fastp trimming at Q25, MiXCR alignment, in-frame beta chains only. Here each entry gathers all rows of one CDR3 protein and keeps the most common genes and DNA. The V and J calls, along with clone size, are taken from TCRdb and not from the paper's own processing. This sample gives around 530,000 distinct CDR3 sequences in total; roughly 15% of them show up just once. The ten largest clones capture 0.35% to 0.45% of the sample.

The germline V gene (reference sequence) provides CDR1 DFQATT and CDR2 SNEGSKA. Counted from cysteine to phenylalanine, this CDR3 has 10 amino acids. The CDR3 DNA has 30 bases and is translated from base 1. In addition, the sample was reused for a study of yellow fever vaccine responses in identical twins. Drawing on the second study: According to the authors, in identical twins the way T cells responded to vaccination appeared partly convergent and partly personalized. Focusing on identical twins, the study followed the T cell clones that responded to the vaccine, and did so with precision.

The origin of this receptor is a young woman in good health. The sequenced sample consisted of CD4+ T cells sorted from blood. The sequence links TRBV20-1 to TRBJ2-1, with a tentative D gene TRBD1 over 6 matching bases. The nucleotides read TGCAGCGCAGACAGGTCCAGTCAGTTCTTC. Translated, it gives CSADRSSQFF.